The rows below give T cell receptor beta chains drawn from one sample of a study of cytomegalovirus exposure and HLA in healthy donors. Some clones are missing from TCRdb's copy, which holds only in-frame ones; the method was immunoSEQ multiplex PCR. The table includes hundreds of thousands of clones, 65% to 85% detected once. Sequencing used PBMCs. The receptor source for this set is a man aged 25 to 45 in good health and CMV-seronegative. The CDR3 runs from the conserved cysteine through the conserved F or W. A D gene is named only where the DNA matches it firmly. Not every row has a clone size; where given, it reads once, few, many or a size class.

D gene,J gene,clone size,V gene,CDR3 DNA,CDR3 protein
.,TRBJ2-1,.,TRBV2,TGTGCCAGCAGGATAACGGACAGAAATGAGCAGTTCTTC,CASRITDRNEQFF
TRBD1,TRBJ1-4,.,TRBV5-1,TGCGCCAGCAGCTTGGACAGGGGAGCCGCAACTAATGAAAAACTGTTTTTT,CASSLDRGAATNEKLFF
TRBD1,TRBJ2-1,.,TRBV9,TGTGCCAGCAGCGAAAGACAGGGGTCCTACAATGAGCAGTTCTTC,CASSERQGSYNEQFF
TRBD2,TRBJ2-1,.,TRBV6-1,TGTGCCAGCAGTGAAGCCGGGGGTGGGAGCGGGGGTCAGAATGAGCAGTTCTTC,CASSEAGGGSGGQNEQFF
.,TRBJ1-4,.,TRBV18,TGTGCCAGCTCGGGGGAGGCGCGTGAAAAACTGTTTTTT,CASSGEAREKLFF
TRBD1,TRBJ2-1,.,TRBV7-2,TGTGCCAGCAGCTCGCAACAGGGGGTAAGGAACAATGAGCAGTTCTTC,CASSSQQGVRNNEQFF
TRBD2,TRBJ2-2,.,TRBV5-4,TGTGCCAGCAGCTTTAGACGGACTAGCGGGGGGGACACCGGGGAGCTGTTTTTT,CASSFRRTSGGDTGELFF
.,TRBJ2-3,.,TRBV5-6,TGTGCCAGCAGCTTGGGGCGGGGCACAGATACGCAGTATTTT,CASSLGRGTDTQYF
TRBD1,TRBJ1-1,.,TRBV28,TGTGCCAGCAGTTCGCCCCCAGGGGGCGGGAACACTGAAGCTTTCTTT,CASSSPPGGGNTEAFF
.,TRBJ1-5,.,TRBV7-9,TGTGCCAGCAGCCCGGCCCCCGGGAATCAGCCCCAGCATTTT,CASSPAPGNQPQHF
TRBD2,TRBJ2-1,.,TRBV18,TGTGCCAGCTCACTAGCCGGGACTAGCTACGAGCAGTTCTTC,CASSLAGTSYEQFF
TRBD1,TRBJ2-3,.,TRBV27,TGTGCCAGCAGTTCGACAGGGGATGGCACGCAGTATTTT,CASSSTGDGTQYF
.,TRBJ2-7,.,TRBV7-8,TGTGCCAGCAGCTCTCAACGGGTTTACGAGCAGTACTTC,CASSSQRVYEQYF
TRBD2,TRBJ2-1,.,TRBV5-1,TGCGCCAGCAGCTGGGGACTAGCGGGGGCGAGGGGTGAGCAGTTCTTC,CASSWGLAGARGEQFF
TRBD1,TRBJ1-5,.,TRBV19,TGTGCCAGTAGTACCACAGGGGCCAATCAGCCCCAGCATTTT,CASSTTGANQPQHF
TRBD1,TRBJ1-5,.,TRBV7-9,TGTGCCAGCAGCTTAGGAGGGGGCGTCGGGCAGCCCCAGCATTTT,CASSLGGGVGQPQHF
.,TRBJ1-1,.,TRBV2,TGTGCCAGCAAGATGCTCGCGGGAGCTGAAGCTTTCTTT,CASKMLAGAEAFF
.,TRBJ1-1,few,TRBV7-2,TGTGCCAGCAGCTCCATGAACACTGAAGCTTTCTTT,CASSSMNTEAFF
.,TRBJ2-1,.,TRBV6-1,TGTGCCAGCGGGTGGACACATTACAATGAGCAGTTCTTC,CASGWTHYNEQFF
.,TRBJ1-5,.,TRBV10-3,TGTGCCATCAGTGAATACGTCCCGCTAGGTAGCAATCAGCCCCAGCATTTT,CAISEYVPLGSNQPQHF
.,TRBJ2-3,.,TRBV5-1,TGCGCCAGCAGCTTATCGGGGATTTTCACAGATACGCAGTATTTT,CASSLSGIFTDTQYF
TRBD1,TRBJ1-2,.,TRBV4-1,TGCGCCAGCAGCCAAGTACCTGAGCGACAGGGACGCTATGGCTACACCTTC,CASSQVPERQGRYGYTF
TRBD2,TRBJ2-7,once,TRBV13,TGTGCCAGCAGCCCGGGACTAGCGGGGGTCCCGGGGGACGAGCAGTACTTC,CASSPGLAGVPGDEQYF
.,TRBJ1-2,.,TRBV6-1,TGTGCCAGCAGTGAAGTCGTCCCAAAGACAGGTACCTATGGCTACACCTTC,CASSEVVPKTGTYGYTF
.,TRBJ1-5,once,TRBV6-1,TGTGCCAGCAGTGAAGCGCCAGATAGCAATCAGCCCCAGCATTTT,CASSEAPDSNQPQHF
TRBD1,TRBJ2-5,.,TRBV5-1,TGCGCCAGCAGCCCCGGGACAGCCCAAGAGACCCAGTACTTC,CASSPGTAQETQYF
.,TRBJ2-1,.,TRBV2,TGTGCCAGCAGTGAAGCGGGGGGGCCGCCCTATAATGAGCAGTTCTTC,CASSEAGGPPYNEQFF
.,TRBJ2-3,.,TRBV6-6,TGTGCCAGCAGTTACGGGGAGCGGGTTAGCACAGATACGCAGTATTTT,CASSYGERVSTDTQYF
.,TRBJ2-7,few,TRBV19,TGTGCCAGTACCCGGGGGACAGTACACCCAGGGAGCTCCTACGAGCAGTACTTC,CASTRGTVHPGSSYEQYF
.,TRBJ2-7,.,TRBV9,TGTGCCAGCAGCGTAGGCGGTGGGGCAGGCTACGAGCAGTACTTC,CASSVGGGAGYEQYF
TRBD1,TRBJ1-1,few,TRBV7-9,TGTGCCAGCAGCACCTACAGGGGGCGAGGGAACACTGAAGCTTTCTTT,CASSTYRGRGNTEAFF
TRBD1,TRBJ1-2,.,TRBV28,TGTGCCAGCAGTTTATTTCCCCCCCGGGACAGACGTCTCCCCCGGGGCTACACCTTC,CASSLFPPRDRRLPRGYTF
TRBD1,TRBJ1-2,once,TRBV28,TGTGCCAGCAGTTCCGGGACAGGGTATAACTATGGCTACACCTTC,CASSSGTGYNYGYTF
TRBD2,TRBJ2-5,.,TRBV7-2,TGTGCCAGCAGCCTGGGGGAGGGGCGGGGACAAGAGACCCAGTACTTC,CASSLGEGRGQETQYF
TRBD2,TRBJ2-5,.,TRBV13,TGTGCCAGCAGCTTACGGGGCGGGGGGGCCTCGGAGACCCAGTACTTC,CASSLRGGGASETQYF
.,TRBJ2-3,.,TRBV5-1,TGCGCCAGCAGCGAGAGGGCCAGGGGTCCAGATACGCAGTATTTT,CASSERARGPDTQYF
TRBD1,TRBJ1-4,.,TRBV5-1,TGCGCCAGCAGCTTGGGGACAGGGGGAGGAACTAATGAAAAACTGTTTTTT,CASSLGTGGGTNEKLFF